This note documents a single T cell receptor (beta chain) sequence. The same CDR3 also results from other DNA sequences found in this sample. This sample is part of a study of blood T cell repertoires in COVID-19. Across the whole study: Both acute and convalescent COVID-19 samples were obtained from the United States, Italy and Spain.

This CDR3 is built from 14 residues. CDR1 is KGHSH and CDR2 is LQKENI in the germline V gene. Trimming cost V 0 bases and J 4 bases, with 6 bases left between them. Original data processing: Amplification of reference gene primers provided the estimated nucleated cell counts. Generated by immunoSEQ multiplex PCR, the TCRdb table keeps only in-frame clones and is missing some. From that table come the V and J calls and clone size; the DNA was used to work out D and trimming. Here the sample spans about 140,000 clones, around 83% being singletons. The sequence derives from a human donor with acute or convalescent COVID-19. The donor label of this sample is uncertain. What was sequenced was peripheral blood. The genes are TRBV18 and TRBJ1-4, with a tentative D call TRBD1 (5 bases). This chain's CDR3 is CASSPPGLNEKLFF. The CDR3 nucleotides read TGTGCCAGCTCACCACCGGGGCTTAATGAAAAACTGTTTTTT.